A single sample gave rise to the 10 T cell receptor beta chains below, sequenced in a study of immune evolution from preneoplasia to lung adenocarcinoma. Profiled with immunoSEQ multiplex PCR; TCRdb holds only in-frame clones, not every one. The sample lists under 4,500 clones, around 81% occurring once. Specimen: FFPE lung adenocarcinoma in situ tissue. The receptors come from a person aged 65-85 years with lung adenocarcinoma.

The CDR3 loop is CASSPTSGSSYEQYF. CDR3 coding DNA: TGTGCCAGCAGTCCTACTAGCGGAAGCTCCTACGAGCAGTACTTC. The chain joins TRBV2 to TRBJ2-7, with 8 bases fitting TRBD2. V shed 5 bases, J shed 0 bases, and the junction held 6 bases outside the gene matches. This CDR3 comprises 15 residues. CDR1 and CDR2 from the germline V gene are SNHLY and FYNNEI.

The count of this clone is one. V and J are TRBV6-6 and TRBJ2-1; D call uncertain. CDR3 length: 14 amino acids. Germline V gives CDR1 MNHNY, CDR2 SVGAGI (reference sequence). Trimming cost V 5 bases and J 5 bases, with 13 bases left between them. CDR3 sequence (DNA): TGTGCCAGCAGTGTAACCCAGGAAAACAATGAGCAGTTCTTC. Encoded protein: CASSVTQENNEQFF.

This clone has a handful of counts. This chain connects TRBV7-8 to TRBJ1-1; D not certain. Germline lookup yields CDR1 SGHVS and CDR2 FQNEAQ. Trimming pared 8 bases from V and 1 base from J, leaving 5 bases between. This CDR3 comprises 11 residues. As DNA, the CDR3 is TGTGCCAGCGGATCGAACACTGAAGCTTTCTTT. Protein sequence: CASGSNTEAFF.

This clone was seen more than once but under ten times. The rearrangement joins TRBV18 to TRBJ2-5; 9 nucleotides line up with TRBD2. CDR1 and CDR2 from the germline V gene are KGHSH and LQKENI. This CDR3 is built from 15 residues. J was trimmed by 2 bases and V by 3 bases; bases with no gene match: 4. The CDR3 here is CASSPRAGGQETQYF. CDR3 nucleotides: TGTGCCAGCTCACCGAGGGCGGGAGGGCAAGAGACCCAGTACTTC.

The chain employs TRBV6-5 and TRBJ1-3; D gene uncertain. With 6 bases removed from V and 2 bases from J, the gap between germline ends came to 11 bases. The CDR3 contains 14 residues. Germline V CDR1 and CDR2: MNHEY, SVGAGI. The CDR3 DNA sequence: TGTGCCAGCAGCCGACAAGTAGCTGGAAACACCATATATTTT. Its translation: CASSRQVAGNTIYF.

The chain uses TRBV29-1 and TRBJ1-4; D is perhaps TRBD1 (5 bases). Germline V gives CDR1 SQVTM, CDR2 ANQGSEA. With 1 base removed from V and 6 bases from J, the gap between germline ends came to 12 bases. The CDR3 has 14 residues. As DNA, the CDR3 is TGCAGCGTTGAAGGCTCGGGGCCGGATGAAAAACTGTTTTTT. Its translation: CSVEGSGPDEKLFF.

The genes are TRBV6-1 and TRBJ2-6, with D unclear. The CDR3 runs to 12 residues. Trimming left V 4 bases short and J 4 bases short, with 2 bases between. The germline gives CDR1 MNHNS, CDR2 SASEGT. This chain's CDR3 is CASSGGANVLTF. The CDR3, as DNA: TGTGCCAGCAGTGGGGGGGCCAACGTCCTGACTTTC.

This clone has more than one count but fewer than ten. The chain joins TRBV28 to TRBJ2-7, with D possibly being TRBD1 or TRBD2 (5 bases each). The V and J ends lost 2 bases and 6 bases respectively, with 14 bases between them. CDR1 and CDR2 from the germline V gene are MDHEN and SYDVKM. CDR3 length equals 14 residues. The CDR3 protein is CASSLEGLAGEQYF. In DNA, the CDR3 is TGTGCCAGCAGTTTAGAGGGGCTTGCTGGCGAGCAGTACTTC.

This chain connects TRBV11-2 to TRBJ2-7; no clear D. Germline V lookup: CDR1 SGHAT, CDR2 FQNNGV. Trimming left V 5 bases short and J 5 bases short, with 16 bases between. This CDR3 region has 14 residues. The CDR3 DNA reads TGTGCCAGCAGCCTGCAGTGGCAGTTCAACGAGCAGTACTTC. It encodes CASSLQWQFNEQYF.

About this clone itself: Other nucleotide sequences in the sample specify the same CDR3. The chain combines TRBV30 with TRBJ1-5, with D possibly matching TRBD1 (5 bases). The V gene's germline CDR1 is GTSNPN and CDR2 SVGIG (reference sequence). The V end was cut by 0 bases, the J end by 7 bases, with 10 bases between. This CDR3 is 13 amino acids long. Here the CDR3 reads CAWSVRGLQPQHF. CDR3 nucleotides: TGTGCCTGGAGTGTACGGGGGTTACAGCCCCAGCATTTT.